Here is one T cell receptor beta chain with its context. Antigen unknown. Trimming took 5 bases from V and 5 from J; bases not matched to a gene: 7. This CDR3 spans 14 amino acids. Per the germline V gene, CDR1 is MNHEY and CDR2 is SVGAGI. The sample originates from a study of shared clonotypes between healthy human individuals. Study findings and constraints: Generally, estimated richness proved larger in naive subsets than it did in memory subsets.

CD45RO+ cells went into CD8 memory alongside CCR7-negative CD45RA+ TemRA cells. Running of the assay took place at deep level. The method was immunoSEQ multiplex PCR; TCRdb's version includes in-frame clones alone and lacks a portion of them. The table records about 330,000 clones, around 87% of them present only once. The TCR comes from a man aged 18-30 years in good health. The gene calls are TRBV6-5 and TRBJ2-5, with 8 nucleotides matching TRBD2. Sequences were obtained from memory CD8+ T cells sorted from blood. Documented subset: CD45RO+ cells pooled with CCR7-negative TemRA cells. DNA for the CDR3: TGTGCCAGCAGTCAAGCGGGGGCGGAGGAGACCCAGTACTTC. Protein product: CASSQAGAEETQYF.